The clone carrying this T cell receptor (beta chain) appeared a single time. Germline CDR1 LGHDT, CDR2 YNNKEL (reference sequence). V was shortened by 0 bases and J by 2 bases, with 14 bases between the two germline ends. CDR3 length: 17 amino acids. This entry is derived from a study of blood T cell repertoires in COVID-19. Study context: COVID-19 samples, acute and convalescent, were from the United States, Italy and Spain. T cells, B-cell-depleted T cells, or PBMCs supplied cDNA or gDNA.

In the authors' methods: It was from reference gene primer amplification that nucleated cell counts were estimated. The method was immunoSEQ multiplex PCR; TCRdb's version includes in-frame clones alone and lacks a portion of them. The V and J calls and clone size were taken over from that table, and D and trimming were inferred from the DNA. The sample shows about 180,000 clones, around 83% of them seen only once. The material sequenced was peripheral blood. This TCR derives from a human donor in a cohort sampled during active COVID-19. V gene TRBV3-1 (or the pseudogene TRBV3-2) combines with J gene TRBJ1-5, with D unclear. The CDR3 loop is CASSQEDFPRGNQPQHF. CDR3 nucleotide sequence: TGTGCCAGCAGCCAAGAGGATTTCCCCCGGGGCAATCAGCCCCAGCATTTT.